This T cell receptor beta chain was retrieved from a study of blood T cell repertoires in COVID-19 (dated by TCRdb to 2020 to 2022). Concerning the study at large: The collaborator samples originated in the United States, Italy and Spain and spanned the acute and convalescent phases of COVID-19. The prospective study material was composed of cDNA or gDNA derived from T cells, B-cell-depleted T cells, or PBMCs. Subjects who had been exposed to COVID-19, were actively infected with it, or had recovered from it provided the deeply sampled blood TCRbeta repertoires that made up the dataset. The repertoires were released in a freely available public database intended as a resource for research on the immune response to SARS-CoV-2. Samples were obtained from the ongoing ImmuneRACE study (first 160 participants) and from approximately 1,200 subjects provided by 6 global collaborators. A de-identified subject ID, COVID-19 status, age in years and sex were almost always included in the sample metadata. Where available, HLA class I and class II types were obtained from metadata supplied by the sample provider rather than from assay-based typing.

As to this clone: The antigen it binds to is not known. The input lacks base qualities; no much larger clone sits a single base away.

General conclusions and limits of the study: Clinical and demographic metadata were provided uncurated, with the amount varying by source and participant.

In the prospective study, participants were about 18 to 100 years old, resided in approximately 25 geographic areas of the United States, and were enrolled through a virtual design. Cohort assignment in the prospective study relied on participant-reported clinical history from a screening survey and a study questionnaire. Exposed participants were defined as having been in contact with someone with a PCR-confirmed or clinician-diagnosed COVID-19 case within 2 weeks of study entry. Each participant in the prospective study had whole blood, serum and a nasopharyngeal or oropharyngeal swab collected by mobile phlebotomists. Additional blood draws and questionnaires over a 2-month period could optionally be provided by prospective study participants. Before DNA extraction, blood samples from the prospective study were shipped at room temperature or frozen. TCRbeta CDR3 regions were amplified from genomic DNA using the immunoSEQ Assay, a bias-controlled multiplex PCR. In the source study's methods: The number of nucleated cells in each sample was estimated from the amplification of reference gene primers within the assay. To quantify the absolute abundance of each unique TCRbeta CDR3 rearrangement, sequence reads were collapsed and filtered. For each sample, productive Simpson clonality was calculated as the square root of Simpson's diversity index across productive rearrangements. TCRdb re-hosts the immuneACCESS table, in-frame sequences only. Its copies lack some clones; in the studies checked, an unresolved V gene accounts for under half of them, and the cause for the rest is not known. V and J calls and clone size come straight from that table; D and trimming were deduced from the DNA. This sample comprises roughly 400,000 clones, roughly nine tenths of them detected only once. About 0.86% of the sample belongs to the ten largest clones.

The CDR3 numbers 15 residues from cysteine through phenylalanine. Only the CDR3 DNA is retained, 45 bases long and in frame from the first base. From the germline V gene (reference sequence), CDR1 is MNHEY and CDR2 is SMNVEV. After removal of 7 bases from V and 8 bases from J, the junction retains 9 bases not matched to a gene. The clonotype was recovered from a woman aged 40 to 50 who had been exposed to COVID-19. Source material: PBMCs or T cells enriched from blood (not recorded which). This receptor chain uses TRBV27 and TRBJ1-4, and 11 bases in between align with TRBD1. This receptor carries the CDR3 CASTPDRGRLEKLFF. The nucleotide sequence is TGTGCCAGCACCCCGGACAGGGGGCGGCTGGAAAAACTGTTTTTT. The entire variable domain, with the stretches around the CDR3 drawn from the reference TRBV27 and TRBJ1-4 proteins, is EAQVTQNPRYLITVTGKKLTVTCSQNMNHEYMSWYRQDPGLGLRQIYYSMNVEVTDKGDVPEGYKVSRKEKRNFPLILESPSPNQTSLYFCASTPDRGRLEKLFFGSGTQLSVL.